This is a list of T cell receptor beta chains from one sample in a study of blood T cell repertoires in COVID-19. Measured with immunoSEQ multiplex PCR; TCRdb has only the in-frame clones, and not every one. The sample has approximately 300,000 clones; about 85% are singletons. Sequenced input: peripheral blood. These receptors originate from a man aged 18 to 29 with active or convalescent COVID-19. Each CDR3 is given with its conserved first and last residue. Fields, in order: V gene, J gene, D gene, clone size, CDR3 protein, CDR3 DNA. D genes are given only for firm matches. Expanded clones get a size class; other rows say once, few or many, or leave the size out.

>TRBV27|TRBJ1-1|.|.
CASSLERAQDTEAFF
TGTGCCAGCAGTTTAGAGAGGGCTCAGGACACTGAAGCTTTCTTT
>TRBV11-2|TRBJ1-2|.|.
CASSLSLTDIFDYGYTF
TGTGCCAGCAGCTTATCCTTGACAGACATCTTTGACTATGGCTACACCTTC
>TRBV5-1|TRBJ2-1|TRBD2|.
CASSRASGRKLRGGEQFF
TGCGCCAGCAGCCGGGCTAGCGGGAGGAAGCTACGGGGTGGTGAGCAGTTCTTC
>TRBV27|TRBJ2-1|TRBD2|.
CASSSGLAGGRNEQFF
TGTGCCAGCAGTTCCGGACTAGCGGGGGGGCGCAATGAGCAGTTCTTC
>TRBV19|TRBJ1-5|TRBD1|.
CASSIDHRGYQPQHF
TGTGCCAGTAGTATAGACCACAGGGGGTATCAGCCCCAGCATTTT
>TRBV4-1|TRBJ2-7|.|.
CASSQEHRTSSYEQYF
TGCGCCAGCAGCCAAGAGCACAGAACAAGCTCCTACGAGCAGTACTTC
>TRBV5-1|TRBJ1-1|.|.
CASLPTGPYMNTEAFF
TGCGCCAGCCTTCCTACAGGTCCCTATATGAACACTGAAGCTTTCTTT
>TRBV4-1|TRBJ2-7|.|.
CASSQVAGSSSYEQYF
TGCGCCAGCAGCCAAGTTGCGGGGTCAAGCTCCTACGAGCAGTACTTC
>TRBV7-6|TRBJ2-7|.|.
CASSAYTGTRSYEQYF
TGTGCCAGCAGCGCATATACCGGGACTCGTTCCTACGAGCAGTACTTC
>TRBV3-1/TRBV3-2|TRBJ2-1|TRBD1|.
CASSNRGRRWEQFF
TGTGCCAGCAGCAACAGGGGGCGAAGATGGGAGCAGTTCTTC
>TRBV4-2|TRBJ2-7|TRBD2|.
CASSRPSGPISDEQYF
TGTGCCAGCAGCCGTCCTAGCGGCCCCATATCGGACGAGCAGTACTTC
>TRBV6-5|TRBJ1-2|TRBD1|.
CASSPDLTGSGGYTF
TGTGCCAGCAGTCCTGACCTGACAGGGTCTGGAGGCTACACCTTC
>TRBV6-2/TRBV6-3|TRBJ2-3|TRBD2|.
CASSERGPTHTDTQYF
TGTGCCAGCAGTGAGCGGGGGCCTACCCACACAGATACGCAGTATTTT
>TRBV2|TRBJ2-7|TRBD1|.
CASRAGTGPYEQYF
TGTGCCAGCAGGGCCGGGACAGGTCCCTACGAGCAGTACTTC
>TRBV11-2|TRBJ2-3|TRBD1|once
CASRAQGQGASDTQYF
TGTGCCAGCAGGGCGCAAGGACAGGGGGCGTCAGATACGCAGTATTTT
>TRBV6-5|TRBJ2-7|TRBD2|.
CASSIWTSGSYEQYF
TGTGCCAGCAGCATCTGGACTAGCGGGAGCTACGAGCAGTACTTC
>TRBV12-3/TRBV12-4|TRBJ2-7|.|once
CASSLPLGEQYF
TGTGCCAGCAGTTTACCCCTCGGCGAGCAGTACTTC
>TRBV7-9|TRBJ2-1|.|.
CASSFFDEQFF
TGTGCCAGCAGCTTTTTCGATGAGCAGTTCTTC
>TRBV5-4|TRBJ1-1|.|.
CASSLAARTEAFF
TGTGCCAGCAGCTTGGCCGCTAGGACTGAAGCTTTCTTT
>TRBV5-1|TRBJ2-5|TRBD1|.
CASSWTGGEETQYF
TGCGCCAGCAGCTGGACAGGGGGCGAAGAGACCCAGTACTTC
>TRBV21-1|TRBJ1-2|.|.
CASSKKEGQGGCGYTF
TGTGCCAGCAGCAAAAAGGAGGGACAGGGAGGATGTGGCTACACCTTC
>TRBV4-3|TRBJ1-2|.|.
CASSQEGGGYGYTF
TGCGCCAGCAGCCAAGAGGGAGGGGGCTATGGCTACACCTTC
>TRBV9|TRBJ1-2|TRBD1|.
CASSIRTGNYGYTF
TGTGCCAGCAGCATCCGGACAGGGAACTATGGCTACACCTTC
>TRBV28|TRBJ2-2|.|.
CASSSEAFGNTGELFF
TGTGCCAGCAGTTCTGAGGCATTTGGAAACACCGGGGAGCTGTTTTTT
>TRBV28|TRBJ1-4|TRBD1|.
CASSSRTGGWEKLFF
TGTGCCAGCAGTAGCCGGACAGGGGGCTGGGAAAAACTGTTTTTT
>TRBV5-4|TRBJ2-1|.|once
CASSLWSADNNEQFF
TGTGCCAGCAGCTTGTGGTCTGCAGATAACAATGAGCAGTTCTTC
>TRBV6-2/TRBV6-3|TRBJ2-7|.|.
CASSGQGSEQYF
TGTGCCAGCAGTGGGCAGGGATCCGAGCAGTACTTC